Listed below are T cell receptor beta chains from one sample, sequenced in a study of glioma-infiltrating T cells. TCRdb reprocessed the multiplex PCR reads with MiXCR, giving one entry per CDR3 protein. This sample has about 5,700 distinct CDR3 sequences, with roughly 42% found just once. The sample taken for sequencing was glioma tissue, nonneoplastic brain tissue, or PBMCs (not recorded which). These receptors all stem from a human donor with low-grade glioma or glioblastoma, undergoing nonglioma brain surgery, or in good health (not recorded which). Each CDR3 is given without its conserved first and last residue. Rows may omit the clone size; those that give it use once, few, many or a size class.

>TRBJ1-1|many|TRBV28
ASSPRGRTEAF
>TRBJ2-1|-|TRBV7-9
ASSQDKSSSYNEQF
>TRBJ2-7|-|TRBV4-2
ASSQAGGVSSYEQY
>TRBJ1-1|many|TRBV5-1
ASSIGGNTEAF
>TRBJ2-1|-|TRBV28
ASSAPGTSSYEQF
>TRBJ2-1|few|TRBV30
AWSVGSYNEQF
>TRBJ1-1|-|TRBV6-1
ASSIGQGSLAF
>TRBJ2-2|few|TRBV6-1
ASSRQGGSTGELF
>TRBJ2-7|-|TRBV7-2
ASSSGQFYEQY
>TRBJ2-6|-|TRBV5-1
ASSSYALAGFSGANVLT
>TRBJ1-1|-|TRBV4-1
ASSQPWAGGTEAF
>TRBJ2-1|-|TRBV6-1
ASSRGLVIYNEQF
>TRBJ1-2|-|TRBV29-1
RGTGMNGCT
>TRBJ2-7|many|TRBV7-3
ASSFSHSSVEQY
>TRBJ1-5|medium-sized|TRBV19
ASSGTGNQPQH
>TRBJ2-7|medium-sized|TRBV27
ASSLMALEGYSYEQY